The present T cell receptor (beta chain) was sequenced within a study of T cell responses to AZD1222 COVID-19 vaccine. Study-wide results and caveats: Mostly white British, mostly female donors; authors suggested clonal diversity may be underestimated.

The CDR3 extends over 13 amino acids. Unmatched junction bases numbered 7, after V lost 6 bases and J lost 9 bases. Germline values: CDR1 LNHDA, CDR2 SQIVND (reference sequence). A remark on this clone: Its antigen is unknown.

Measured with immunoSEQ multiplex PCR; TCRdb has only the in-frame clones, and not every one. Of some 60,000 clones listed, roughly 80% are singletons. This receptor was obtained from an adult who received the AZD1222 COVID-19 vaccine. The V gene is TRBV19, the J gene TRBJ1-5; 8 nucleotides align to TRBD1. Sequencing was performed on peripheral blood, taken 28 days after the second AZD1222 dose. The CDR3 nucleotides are TGTGCCAGTAGCCTGGACAGGGCCCGGCCCCAGCATTTT. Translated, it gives CASSLDRARPQHF. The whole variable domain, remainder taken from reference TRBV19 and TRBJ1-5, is DGGITQSPKYLFRKEGQNVTLSCEQNLNHDAMYWYRQDPGQGLRLIYYSQIVNDFQKGDIAEGYSVSREKKESFPLTVTSAQKNPTAFYLCASSLDRARPQHFGDGTRLSIL.